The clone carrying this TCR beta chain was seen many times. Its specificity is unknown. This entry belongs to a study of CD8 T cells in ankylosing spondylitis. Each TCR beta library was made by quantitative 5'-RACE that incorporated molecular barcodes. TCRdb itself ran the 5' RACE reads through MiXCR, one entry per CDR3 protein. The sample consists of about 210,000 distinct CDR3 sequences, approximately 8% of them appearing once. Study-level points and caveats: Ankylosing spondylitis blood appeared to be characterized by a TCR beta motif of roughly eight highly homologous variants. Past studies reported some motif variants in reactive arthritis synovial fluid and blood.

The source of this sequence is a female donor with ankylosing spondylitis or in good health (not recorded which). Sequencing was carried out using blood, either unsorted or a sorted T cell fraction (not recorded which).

The DNA of the CDR3 is TGTGCCAGCAGCCGGCGCATAGCGACTATGGTCGGGGAGCTGTTTTTT. This translates into CASSRRIATMVGELFF. This chain uses TRBV12-3 or TRBV12-4 with TRBJ2-2, with D perhaps matching TRBD2 (5 bases). V was clipped by 6 bases and J by 7 bases, with 21 bases between them. CDR3 length: 16 residues.